This T cell receptor beta chain was obtained from a study of CD8 T cells in ankylosing spondylitis. Regarding the study as a whole: Blood from ankylosing spondylitis patients appeared to carry a characteristic roughly eight-variant TCR beta motif. Significantly higher representation of disease-linked clones was reported for matched ankylosing spondylitis synovial fluid.

Germline trimming cut 0 bases from V and 7 bases from J; bases unmatched to any gene: 17. Germline V gene lookup returns CDR1 SGHRS and CDR2 YFSETQ. This CDR3 has 19 residues. This clonotype came up a few times. Its antigen is unknown. TCRdb processed the 5' RACE reads anew with MiXCR; each CDR3 protein has one entry. The repertoire includes a few hundred thousand distinct CDR3 sequences, 12% of them detected once, and about 6.8% sits in the top ten. The sequencing sample was made of blood, either unsorted or a sorted T cell fraction (not recorded which). The clonotype was recovered from a male donor with ankylosing spondylitis. V and J are TRBV5-1 and TRBJ2-3, with TRBD2 identical over 10 bases. The CDR3 loop reads CASSLALGRKREGVNTQYF. The CDR3 nucleotides read TGCGCCAGCAGCTTGGCCTTGGGGAGAAAGCGGGAGGGCGTAAATACGCAGTATTTT. Complete variable domain (other parts from reference TRBV5-1 and TRBJ2-3): KAGVTQTPRYLIKTRGQQVTLSCSPISGHRSVSWYQQTPGQGLQFLFEYFSETQRNKGNFPGRFSGRQFSNSRSEMNVSTLELGDSALYLCASSLALGRKREGVNTQYFGPGTRLTVL.